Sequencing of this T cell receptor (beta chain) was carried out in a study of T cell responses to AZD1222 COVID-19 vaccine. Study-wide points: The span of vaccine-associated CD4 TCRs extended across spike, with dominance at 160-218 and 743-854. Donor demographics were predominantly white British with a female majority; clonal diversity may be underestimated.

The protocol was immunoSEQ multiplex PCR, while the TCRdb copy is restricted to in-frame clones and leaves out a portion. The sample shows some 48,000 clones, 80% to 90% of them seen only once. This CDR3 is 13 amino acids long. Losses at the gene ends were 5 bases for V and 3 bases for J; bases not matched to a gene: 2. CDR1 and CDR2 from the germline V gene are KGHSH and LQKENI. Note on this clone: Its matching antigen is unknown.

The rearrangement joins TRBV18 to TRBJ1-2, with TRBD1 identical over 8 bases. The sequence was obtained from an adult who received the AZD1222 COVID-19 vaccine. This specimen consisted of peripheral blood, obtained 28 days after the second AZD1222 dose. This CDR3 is CASSTTGDYGYTF. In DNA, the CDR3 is TGTGCCAGCTCAACGACAGGGGACTATGGCTACACCTTC.